This T cell receptor beta chain was identified in a study of cytomegalovirus exposure and HLA in healthy donors. Study findings and constraints: It was reported in a later analysis that an Asian-associated ancestry cluster showed fewer N-insertions than the 666-donor mean.

The primer mix had 60 Vbeta and 13 Jbeta primers. TCRdb's table, derived via immunoSEQ multiplex PCR, lists solely in-frame clones and lacks some. The sample holds 200,000 to 250,000 clones, less than 85% seen once. This clone turned up a few times. Its antigen is unidentified. The TCR sequence derives from a man aged 18-30 years in good health and CMV-seronegative. Material for sequencing was PBMCs.

This chain's CDR3 is CASSLGQGHNQPQHF. Written as DNA, the CDR3 is TGTGCCAGCAGCTTGGGACAGGGCCACAATCAGCCCCAGCATTTT. The chain combines TRBV5-4 with TRBJ1-5, with 7 positions matching TRBD1. Germline CDR1 SGHNT, CDR2 YYREEE (reference sequence). V dropped 0 bases and J dropped 3; count of bases not matched to a gene: 3. The CDR3 length is 15 residues.